The rows below give T cell receptor beta chains drawn from one sample of a study of glioma-infiltrating T cells after dendritic cell vaccination. Produced via immunoSEQ multiplex PCR; TCRdb's table is partial and in-frame only. The data contain around 87,000 clones, less than 90% of them singletons. Material: blood, obtained after dendritic cell vaccination. The receptors originated from a human donor with glioblastoma. Both conserved end residues are part of each CDR3. The order of the fields is V gene, D gene, clone size, J gene, CDR3 DNA, CDR3 protein. The D gene is left open where the match is weak. The listing skips clone size in some rows; elsewhere it reads once, few, many or a size class.

TRBV14	.	.	TRBJ1-6	TGTGCCAGCACCCAAGGACAAAATAATTCACCCCTCCACTTT	CASTQGQNNSPLHF
TRBV5-6	TRBD2	.	TRBJ2-3	TGTGCCAGCAGCTCCGGGACTAGTTTTCACACAGATACGCAGTATTTT	CASSSGTSFHTDTQYF
TRBV27	.	.	TRBJ2-7	TGTGCCAGCAGTTTATCCCCGACAGCCTACGAGCAGTACTTC	CASSLSPTAYEQYF
TRBV2	.	.	TRBJ1-1	TGTGCCAGCAGTGAAGGGGGTACAGGGATGAACACTGAAGCTTTCTTT	CASSEGGTGMNTEAFF
TRBV6-5	TRBD1	.	TRBJ1-2	TGTGCCAGCAGTTACGGGACAGCTCATCGCGGCTACACCTTC	CASSYGTAHRGYTF
TRBV7-3	.	.	TRBJ1-4	TGTGCCAGCAGCTCTCGGCAGGGGGAAAAACTGTTTTTT	CASSSRQGEKLFF
TRBV7-3	TRBD2	few	TRBJ2-3	TGTGCCAGCAGCCTAGCTACGGGAGGGGATACGCAGTATTTT	CASSLATGGDTQYF
TRBV29-1	TRBD1	.	TRBJ1-1	TGCAGCGTTGAAAGGGACAGGGGCATCCGTGAAGCTTTCTTT	CSVERDRGIREAFF
TRBV5-4	TRBD1	.	TRBJ2-7	TGTGCCAGCAGCCCGGGACAGGGTACGATCTACGAGCAGTACTTC	CASSPGQGTIYEQYF
TRBV27	.	once	TRBJ1-3	.	CASILETNSGNTIYF
TRBV6-1	.	.	TRBJ1-1	TGTGCCAGCAGTGAAATGGGCGGGGGAGGGAGGACTGAAGCTTTCTTT	CASSEMGGGGRTEAFF
TRBV15	.	.	TRBJ2-2	TGTGCCACCAGAGGGGTCTTCGGCGGGGAGCTGTTTTTT	CATRGVFGGELFF
TRBV10-3	TRBD1	few	TRBJ2-7	TGTGCCATCAGCAAAACTGGTGGACAGGGCGGCTCCTACGAGCAGTACTTC	CAISKTGGQGGSYEQYF
TRBV2	TRBD1	.	TRBJ1-1	TGTGCCAGCAGTGAAGTCTGGACAGGGGATATGAACACTGAAGCTTTCTTT	CASSEVWTGDMNTEAFF
TRBV6-5	.	.	TRBJ1-1	TGTGCCAGCAGTTACGATAACTTGAACACTGAAGCTTTCTTT	CASSYDNLNTEAFF
TRBV11-2	TRBD1	.	TRBJ2-7	TGTGCCAGCAGCAAGGGATTGACAGGGGACGAGCAGTACTTC	CASSKGLTGDEQYF
TRBV5-5	TRBD1	.	TRBJ1-2	TGTGCCAGCAGCCCGGACAGGGTTGAAAACTATGGCTACACCTTC	CASSPDRVENYGYTF
TRBV19	.	.	TRBJ1-1	TGTGCCAGTAGGCTACAGAGGAACACTGAAGCTTTCTTT	CASRLQRNTEAFF
TRBV6-5	.	.	TRBJ1-3	TGTGCCAGCAGCCCTTCTGGACACCCAAACACCATATATTTT	CASSPSGHPNTIYF
TRBV18	TRBD1	.	TRBJ1-2	TGTGCCAGCTCACCACAGGGGGCGGCACACTATGGCTACACCTTC	CASSPQGAAHYGYTF
TRBV7-8	TRBD1	.	TRBJ2-2	TGTGCCAGCAGCTTAGGACCGGGACAGTACACCGGGGAGCTGTTTTTT	CASSLGPGQYTGELFF
TRBV7-2	TRBD1	once	TRBJ1-5	TGTGCCAGCAGCCCTATGGCCAGGGGGCGGAATCAGCCCCAGCATTTT	CASSPMARGRNQPQHF
TRBV27	TRBD1	.	TRBJ2-3	TGTGCCAGCAGCCTCACGACAGGGGCGAAGGTAGATACGCAGTATTTT	CASSLTTGAKVDTQYF
TRBV29-1	TRBD1	.	TRBJ1-2	TGCAGCGTTGAAGATCTGGGGGACAGGGAGAATGGCTACACCTTC	CSVEDLGDRENGYTF
TRBV7-2	TRBD1	.	TRBJ2-7	TGTGCCAGCAGCTTGGAAGGGGGCAAAAACGAGCAGTACTTC	CASSLEGGKNEQYF
TRBV30	TRBD1	.	TRBJ1-2	TGTGCCTGGAGCCTTGGGACAGGGGGCAGGAGCTATGGCTACACCTTC	CAWSLGTGGRSYGYTF
TRBV6-6	TRBD2	.	TRBJ2-5	TGTGCCAGCAGTTACTATACTAGCGGTACGAAGACCCAGTACTTC	CASSYYTSGTKTQYF
TRBV14	TRBD1	.	TRBJ1-1	TGTGCCAGCAGCCAAGATTTGGCCAGGGGGCTCGTGGACACTGAAGCTTTCTTT	CASSQDLARGLVDTEAFF
TRBV5-4	TRBD1	.	TRBJ2-7	TGTGCCAGCAGCGCAGGGACAGGGGAATACGAGCAGTACTTC	CASSAGTGEYEQYF
TRBV7-2	.	.	TRBJ1-5	TGTGCCAGCAGCTTAAAAGGGGGGGGCAATCAGCCCCAGCATTTT	CASSLKGGGNQPQHF
TRBV10-3	.	.	TRBJ2-3	TGTGCCATCAGGGCTAGCACAGATACGCAGTATTTT	CAIRASTDTQYF
TRBV7-9	.	.	TRBJ2-5	TGTGCCAGCAGCACAACATTTACAGGAAATCAAGAGACCCAGTACTTC	CASSTTFTGNQETQYF
TRBV7-9	.	.	TRBJ2-1	TGTGCCAGCAGCTTAGCAGCTGGTCGAGAGCAGTTCTTC	CASSLAAGREQFF
TRBV7-6	TRBD1	.	TRBJ1-2	TGTGCCAGCAGCTCGCAGAGGAGGGACAGGGGAGCCTATGGCTACACCTTC	CASSSQRRDRGAYGYTF
TRBV5-1	.	.	TRBJ1-2	TGCGCCAGCAGCTTGCTCCCCGGGAATAACTATGGCTACACCTTC	CASSLLPGNNYGYTF
TRBV15	.	once	TRBJ2-5	TGTGCCACCAGCAAACCAGGGAAAGAGACCCAGTACTTC	CATSKPGKETQYF
TRBV7-2	.	.	TRBJ1-4	TGTGCCAGCAGCTCGAGGTTCGGGGGAGGGGAAAAACTGTTTTTT	CASSSRFGGGEKLFF
TRBV6-6	TRBD1	.	TRBJ1-1	TGTGCCAGCAGTTCAGGACAGGGGATCGCGAACACTGAAGCTTTCTTT	CASSSGQGIANTEAFF
TRBV27	TRBD2	.	TRBJ2-5	TGTGCCAGCAGTTCCCTAGCGGGTGGGTTGGAAGAGACCCAGTACTTC	CASSSLAGGLEETQYF
TRBV4-1	.	.	TRBJ1-1	TGCGCCAGCGGTACCGGGGGGATGAACACTGAAGCTTTCTTT	CASGTGGMNTEAFF
TRBV16	.	.	TRBJ1-1	TGTGCCAGCAGCCAAACAAGACAGTTCACTGAAGCTTTCTTT	CASSQTRQFTEAFF
TRBV18	.	.	TRBJ1-1	TGTGCCAGCTCACCGAGTCAGGGCCCCGAGACTGAAGCTTTCTTT	CASSPSQGPETEAFF
TRBV30	TRBD1	.	TRBJ2-7	TGTGCCTGGAGTGTTCGGGACAGGGGGCGATGGGAGCAGTACTTC	CAWSVRDRGRWEQYF
TRBV7-3	.	.	TRBJ2-5	TGTGCCAGCAGCCCGAGCCCTGCAGGGACCCAGTACTTC	CASSPSPAGTQYF